Sequencing of this T cell receptor beta chain was carried out in a study of shared clonotypes between healthy human individuals. Findings of the study overall: The expectation was that sequencing depth would affect clonotype sharing among donors.

In the CD4+ fraction, cells were divided into CD45RA+ naive and CD45RA-negative memory subsets. CDR3 length: 14 amino acids. Germline V gives CDR1 MNHEY, CDR2 SMNVEV (reference sequence). The germline V and J ends were trimmed by 6 bases and 5 bases, with 16 bases remaining between them. This clone was recorded once. Its target is unknown. Sorted-subset replicate PCR reactions were performed with around 200 ng DNA, corresponding to roughly 30,000 T cell genomes. Sequenced by immunoSEQ multiplex PCR; TCRdb stores in-frame clones only, minus some. Of about 2.3 million clones listed, 80% to 95% are singletons.

The material sequenced was naive CD4+ T cells from PBMCs. As to subset: CD45RA+ positively selected. This clonotype originated in a man younger than 35 in good health. Some clones in this sample may be carry-over from other donors' samples. The chain employs TRBV27 and TRBJ1-1; D possibly corresponds to TRBD1 (6 bases). DNA for the CDR3: TGTGCCAGCAGGAGACACACAGGGAGGACTGAAGCTTTCTTT. It encodes CASRRHTGRTEAFF.